This T cell receptor (beta chain) originates from a study of T cell repertoires in cytomegalovirus infection. Study-level information: Signatures in public TCR beta sequences pointed to both CMV infection and matching HLA type.

This clonotype occurred many times. Its antigen remains unknown. Study findings and constraints: In two of eight donors, the top clonotype was HLA-C-restricted CMV-specific.

Using its own MiXCR run on the reads, TCRdb lists one record per CDR3 protein. This repertoire shows some 390,000 distinct CDR3 sequences, approximately 18% found once; its top ten account for under 9%. The sample taken for sequencing was PBMCs. This clonotype originated in a human donor in good health (CMV status not recorded). Some clones in this sample may be carry-over from other donors' samples.

CDR3 sequence reads: CASSFIILNTEAFF. The CDR3 DNA is TGTGCCAGCAGCTTTATCATACTGAACACTGAAGCTTTCTTT. The chain carries TRBV7-2 and TRBJ1-1; the D is unclear. This CDR3 comprises 14 residues. Trimming took 3 bases from V and 0 from J, leaving 8 bases between them. Germline V CDR1 and CDR2: SGHTA, FQGNSA.